The clone carrying this T cell receptor beta chain has at least ten counts. The antigen remains undetermined. This sample was included in a study of T cells after yellow fever vaccination. Background on the study: SMART-Seq v4 Ultra Low Input handled preparation of low-cell-number fractions. General study points: The booster saw the reappearance of most primary-vaccination clones (approximately 96% CD4, roughly 87% CD8).

TCRdb ran MiXCR on the 5' RACE reads and lists one entry per CDR3 protein. The repertoire includes under 600,000 distinct CDR3 sequences, 20% to 25% of them detected once, and roughly 16% sits in the top ten. Trimming shortened V by 1 base and J by 3 bases, and 13 bases separated the two germline ends. The CDR3 is 15 amino acids. CDR1 is SGHRS and CDR2 is YFSETQ in the germline V gene. The sample here was PBMCs, taken roughly 20 days after the first yellow fever vaccination. The genes are TRBV5-1 and TRBJ2-5; the D is unclear. This TCR was sampled from a man younger than 35 who received the YFV17D yellow fever vaccine. The CDR3 region is CASSLLSRNEETQYF. The CDR3 bases are TGCGCCAGCAGCTTGTTGTCGAGGAATGAAGAGACCCAGTACTTC.